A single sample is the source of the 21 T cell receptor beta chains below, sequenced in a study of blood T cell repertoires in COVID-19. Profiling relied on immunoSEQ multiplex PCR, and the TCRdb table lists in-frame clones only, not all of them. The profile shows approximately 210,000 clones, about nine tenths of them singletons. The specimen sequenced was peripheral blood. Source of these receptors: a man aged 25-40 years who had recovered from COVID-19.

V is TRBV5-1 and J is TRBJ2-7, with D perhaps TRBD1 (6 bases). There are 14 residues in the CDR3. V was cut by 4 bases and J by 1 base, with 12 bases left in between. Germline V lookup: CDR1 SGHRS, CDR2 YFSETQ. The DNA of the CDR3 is TGCGCCAGCAGCGCCGGGGACATGTCCTACGAGCAGTACTTC. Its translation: CASSAGDMSYEQYF. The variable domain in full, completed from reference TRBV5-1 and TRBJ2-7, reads KAGVTQTPRYLIKTRGQQVTLSCSPISGHRSVSWYQQTPGQGLQFLFEYFSETQRNKGNFPGRFSGRQFSNSRSEMNVSTLELGDSALYLCASSAGDMSYEQYFGPGTRLTVT.

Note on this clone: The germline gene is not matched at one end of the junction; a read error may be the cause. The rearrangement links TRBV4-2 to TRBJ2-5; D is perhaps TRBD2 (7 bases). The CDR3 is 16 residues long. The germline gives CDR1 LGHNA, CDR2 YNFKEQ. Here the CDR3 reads CASSQDPLGGEETQYF. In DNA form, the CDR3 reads TGTGCCAGCAGCCAAGATCCGCTAGGGGGGGAAGAAACCCAGTACTTC.

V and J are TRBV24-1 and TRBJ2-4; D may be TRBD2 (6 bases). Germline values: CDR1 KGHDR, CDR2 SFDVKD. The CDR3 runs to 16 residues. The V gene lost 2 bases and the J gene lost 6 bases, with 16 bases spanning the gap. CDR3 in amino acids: CATSDYRQGGVNIQYF. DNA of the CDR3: TGTGCCACCAGTGATTACCGACAAGGAGGGGTAAACATTCAGTACTTC.

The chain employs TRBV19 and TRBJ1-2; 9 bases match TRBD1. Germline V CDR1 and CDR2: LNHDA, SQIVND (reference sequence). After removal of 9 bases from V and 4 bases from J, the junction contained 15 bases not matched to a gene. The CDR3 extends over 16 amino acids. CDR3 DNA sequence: TGTGCCAGCTGTGACCCCGGGACAGGGATAGGCTATGGCTACACCTTC. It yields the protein CASCDPGTGIGYGYTF.

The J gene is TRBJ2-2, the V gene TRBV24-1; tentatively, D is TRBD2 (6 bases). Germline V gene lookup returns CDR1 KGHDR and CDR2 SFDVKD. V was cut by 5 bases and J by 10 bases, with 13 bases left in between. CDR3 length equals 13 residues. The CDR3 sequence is CATSGGERLELFF. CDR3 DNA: TGTGCCACCAGTGGCGGGGAGCGGTTGGAGCTGTTTTTT.

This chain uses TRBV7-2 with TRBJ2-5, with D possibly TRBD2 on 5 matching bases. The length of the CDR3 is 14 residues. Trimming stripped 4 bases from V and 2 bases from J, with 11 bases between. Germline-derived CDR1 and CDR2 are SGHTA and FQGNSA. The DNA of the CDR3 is TGTGCCAGCAGCTGGGAGAGGGTACAAGAGACCCAGTACTTC. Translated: CASSWERVQETQYF.

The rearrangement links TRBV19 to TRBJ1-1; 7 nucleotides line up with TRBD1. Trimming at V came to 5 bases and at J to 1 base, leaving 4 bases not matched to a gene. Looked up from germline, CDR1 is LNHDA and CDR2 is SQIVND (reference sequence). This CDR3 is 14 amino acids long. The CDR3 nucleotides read TGTGCCAGTAGTGAGACAGGGACGAACACTGAAGCTTTCTTT. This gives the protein CASSETGTNTEAFF.

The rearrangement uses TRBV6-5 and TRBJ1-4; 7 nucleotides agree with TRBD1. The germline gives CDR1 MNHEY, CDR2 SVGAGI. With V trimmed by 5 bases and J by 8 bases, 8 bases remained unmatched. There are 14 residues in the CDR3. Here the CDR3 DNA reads TGTGCCAGCAGTCCGACAGGGTGGAACGAAAAACTGTTTTTT. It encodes CASSPTGWNEKLFF.

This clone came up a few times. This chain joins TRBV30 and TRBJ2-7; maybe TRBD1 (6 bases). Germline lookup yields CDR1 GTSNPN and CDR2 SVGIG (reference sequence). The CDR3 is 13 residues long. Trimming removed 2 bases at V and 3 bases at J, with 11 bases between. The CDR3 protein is CAWSRGTDYEQYF. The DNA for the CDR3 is TGTGCCTGGAGTAGGGGGACCGACTACGAGCAGTACTTC.

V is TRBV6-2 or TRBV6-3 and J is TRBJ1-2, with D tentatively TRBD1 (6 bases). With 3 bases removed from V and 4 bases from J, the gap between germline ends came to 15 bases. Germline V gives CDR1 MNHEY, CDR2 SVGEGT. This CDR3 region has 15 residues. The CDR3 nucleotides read TGTGCCAGCAGTTATTCCGACAGGATGGGCTATGGCTACACCTTC. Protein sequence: CASSYSDRMGYGYTF.

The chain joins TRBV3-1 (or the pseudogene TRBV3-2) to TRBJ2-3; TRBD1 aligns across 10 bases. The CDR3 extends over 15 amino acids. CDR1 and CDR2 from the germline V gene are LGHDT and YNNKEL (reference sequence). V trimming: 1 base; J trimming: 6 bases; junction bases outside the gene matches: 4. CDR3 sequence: CASSQVDRGPDTQYF. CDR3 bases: TGTGCCAGCAGCCAAGTTGACAGGGGGCCGGATACGCAGTATTTT.

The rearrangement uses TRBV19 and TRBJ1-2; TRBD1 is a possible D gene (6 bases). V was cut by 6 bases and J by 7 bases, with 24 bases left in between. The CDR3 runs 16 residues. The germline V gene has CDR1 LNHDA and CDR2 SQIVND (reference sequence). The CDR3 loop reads CASRGAGQFSLGGYTF. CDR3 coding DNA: TGTGCCAGTAGGGGGGCAGGGCAGTTCTCCTTGGGTGGCTACACCTTC.

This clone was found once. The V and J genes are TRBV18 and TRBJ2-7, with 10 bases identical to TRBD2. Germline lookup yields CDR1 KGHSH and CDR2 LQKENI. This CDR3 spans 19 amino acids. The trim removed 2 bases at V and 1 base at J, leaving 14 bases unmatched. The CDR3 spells CASSPGLAGAASGSYEQYF. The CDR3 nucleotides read TGTGCCAGCTCACCAGGCCTAGCGGGGGCCGCGAGTGGATCCTACGAGCAGTACTTC.

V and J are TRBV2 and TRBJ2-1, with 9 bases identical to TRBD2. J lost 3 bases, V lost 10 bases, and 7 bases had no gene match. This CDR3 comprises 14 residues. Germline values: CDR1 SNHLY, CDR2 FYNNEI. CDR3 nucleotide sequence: TGTGCCAACCATAGCGGGGGCCTCTACAATGAGCAGTTCTTC. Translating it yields CANHSGGLYNEQFF. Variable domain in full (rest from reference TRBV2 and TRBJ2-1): EPEVTQTPSHQVTQMGQEVILRCVPISNHLYFYWYRQILGQKVEFLVSFYNNEISEKSEIFDDQFSVERPDGSNFTLKIRSTKLEDSAMYFCANHSGGLYNEQFFGPGTRLTVL.

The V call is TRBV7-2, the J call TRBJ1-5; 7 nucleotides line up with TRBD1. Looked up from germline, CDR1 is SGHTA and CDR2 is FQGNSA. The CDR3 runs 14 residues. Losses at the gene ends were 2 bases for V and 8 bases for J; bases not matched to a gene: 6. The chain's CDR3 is CASSLTGEYEPQHF. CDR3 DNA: TGTGCCAGCAGCTTAACAGGGGAGTACGAGCCCCAGCATTTT. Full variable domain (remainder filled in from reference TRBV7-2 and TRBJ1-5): GAGVSQSPSNKVTEKGKDVELRCDPISGHTALYWYRQSLGQGLEFLIYFQGNSAPDKSGLPSDRFSAERTGGSVSTLTIQRTQQEDSAVYLCASSLTGEYEPQHFGDGTRLSIL.

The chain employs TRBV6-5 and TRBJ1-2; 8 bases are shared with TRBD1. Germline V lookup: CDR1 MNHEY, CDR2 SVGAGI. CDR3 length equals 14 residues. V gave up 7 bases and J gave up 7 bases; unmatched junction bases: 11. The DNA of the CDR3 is TGTGCCAGCACCCGCCAGGGGGCCTTAGGTGGCTACACCTTC. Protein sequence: CASTRQGALGGYTF.

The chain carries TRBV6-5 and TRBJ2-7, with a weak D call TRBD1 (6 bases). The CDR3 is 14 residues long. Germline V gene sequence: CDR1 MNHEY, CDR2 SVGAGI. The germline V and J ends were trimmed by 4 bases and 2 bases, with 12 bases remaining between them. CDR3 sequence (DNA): TGTGCCAGCAGTTCGGGACATCCCACCTACGAGCAGTACTTC. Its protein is CASSSGHPTYEQYF.

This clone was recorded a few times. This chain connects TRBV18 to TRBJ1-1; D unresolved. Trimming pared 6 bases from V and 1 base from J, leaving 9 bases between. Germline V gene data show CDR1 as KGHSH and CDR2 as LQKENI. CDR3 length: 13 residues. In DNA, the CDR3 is TGTGCCAGCTCTTCTACAGCGAACACTGAAGCTTTCTTT. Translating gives CASSSTANTEAFF.

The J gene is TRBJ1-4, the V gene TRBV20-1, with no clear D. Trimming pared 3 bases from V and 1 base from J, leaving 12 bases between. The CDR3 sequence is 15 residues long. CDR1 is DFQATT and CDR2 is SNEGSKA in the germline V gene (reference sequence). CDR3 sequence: CSASPPGGTNEKLFF. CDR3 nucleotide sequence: TGCAGTGCTAGTCCGCCGGGAGGAACTAATGAAAAACTGTTTTTT.

CDR3 DNA sequence: TGCAGCGTCCGGAGGGAAAAACTGTTTTTT. Amino acid sequence: CSVRREKLFF. V and J are TRBV29-1 and TRBJ1-4; D call uncertain. This CDR3 is 10 amino acids long. Trimming took off 6 bases at V and 8 bases at J, with 7 bases between the two ends. Germline V CDR1 and CDR2: SQVTM, ANQGSEA.

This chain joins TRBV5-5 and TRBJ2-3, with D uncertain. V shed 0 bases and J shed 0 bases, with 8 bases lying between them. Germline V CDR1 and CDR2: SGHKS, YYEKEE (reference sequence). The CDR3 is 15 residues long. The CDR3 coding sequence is TGTGCCAGCAGCTTGGGGTGGGCTAGCACAGATACGCAGTATTTT. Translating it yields CASSLGWASTDTQYF. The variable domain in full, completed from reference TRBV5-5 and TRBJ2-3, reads DAGVTQSPTHLIKTRGQQVTLRCSPISGHKSVSWYQQVLGQGPQFIFQYYEKEERGRGNFPDRFSARQFPNYSSELNVNALLLGDSALYLCASSLGWASTDTQYFGPGTRLTVL.